These T cell receptor beta chains were read from a single sample in a study of breast tumors, draining lymph nodes, adjacent tissues. In TCRdb, the multiplex PCR reads were re-called with MiXCR into one record per CDR3 protein. The sample contains about 270,000 distinct CDR3 sequences, about 30% of which appear only once. Sequenced material: axillary lymph node tissue. The receptors derive from a female donor with breast cancer. Some clones in this sample may be carry-over from other donors' samples. Both conserved end residues are part of each CDR3. The order of the fields is V gene, clone size, J gene, D gene, CDR3 length, CDR3 DNA, CDR3 protein. D genes are given only for firm matches. The size entry is marked missing in some rows and otherwise reads once, few, many or a size class.

v_call: TRBV19
clone_size: many
j_call: TRBJ2-1
d_call: TRBD2
cdr3_length: 17
cdr3_nt: TGTGCCAGTAGCCCCTGGGACCTAGCGGGAGAGGGCAATGAGCAGTTCTTC
cdr3_aa: CASSPWDLAGEGNEQFF

v_call: TRBV7-3
clone_size: many
j_call: TRBJ2-1
d_call: TRBD2
cdr3_length: 18
cdr3_nt: TGTGCCAGCAGCTTAAGGGAAAAGACTAGCGGGAGGTACAATGAGCAGTTCTTC
cdr3_aa: CASSLREKTSGRYNEQFF

v_call: TRBV20-1
clone_size: NA
j_call: TRBJ2-1
d_call: TRBD2
cdr3_length: 14
cdr3_nt: TGCGGAGCTGGGACTAGCGGAGCCTACAATGAGCAGTTCTTC
cdr3_aa: CGAGTSGAYNEQFF

v_call: TRBV12-5
clone_size: many
j_call: TRBJ2-3
d_call: NA
cdr3_length: 19
cdr3_nt: TGTGCTAGTGGTTTGGTACTGGGTCCACGGACGGCTAGCACAGATACGCAGTATTTT
cdr3_aa: CASGLVLGPRTASTDTQYF

v_call: TRBV2
clone_size: many
j_call: TRBJ2-6
d_call: TRBD1
cdr3_length: 17
cdr3_nt: TGTGCCAGCAGTGAGACAGGGTCTCTCTGGGGTGCCAACGTCCTGACTTTC
cdr3_aa: CASSETGSLWGANVLTF

v_call: TRBV12-5
clone_size: few
j_call: TRBJ2-7
d_call: TRBD2
cdr3_length: 16
cdr3_nt: TGTGCTAGTGGCCTCGGGCTAGCGGGAGCCTACTACGAGCAGTACTTC
cdr3_aa: CASGLGLAGAYYEQYF

v_call: TRBV7-9
clone_size: many
j_call: TRBJ2-1
d_call: TRBD2
cdr3_length: 17
cdr3_nt: TGTGCCAGCAGCTTAGTATCGGCGGGAGGGCCCTACAATGAGCAGTTCTTC
cdr3_aa: CASSLVSAGGPYNEQFF

v_call: TRBV6-5
clone_size: few
j_call: TRBJ2-5
d_call: TRBD1
cdr3_length: 15
cdr3_nt: TGTGCCAGCAGTTATCGACAGGGGGCTCGGGGGACCCAGTACTTC
cdr3_aa: CASSYRQGARGTQYF

v_call: TRBV13
clone_size: many
j_call: TRBJ2-7
d_call: NA
cdr3_length: 12
cdr3_nt: TGTGCCAGCAGTCTCTGGATCGGGGAGCAGTACTTC
cdr3_aa: CASSLWIGEQYF

v_call: TRBV4-2
clone_size: many
j_call: TRBJ1-4
d_call: NA
cdr3_length: 16
cdr3_nt: TGTGCCAGCAGCCAAGATTCAGGGGCAAGTAATGAAAAACTGTTTTTT
cdr3_aa: CASSQDSGASNEKLFF

v_call: TRBV6-6
clone_size: NA
j_call: TRBJ2-7
d_call: NA
cdr3_length: 15
cdr3_nt: TGTGCCAGCAGTCACTCGATGACCCCCATGGGCGAGCAGTACTTC
cdr3_aa: CASSHSMTPMGEQYF

v_call: TRBV20-1
clone_size: many
j_call: TRBJ2-5
d_call: NA
cdr3_length: 13
cdr3_nt: TGCAGTGCTAGAGACGGGAGCCGAGAGACCCAGTACTTC
cdr3_aa: CSARDGSRETQYF

v_call: TRBV20-1
clone_size: NA
j_call: TRBJ2-4
d_call: NA
cdr3_length: 19
cdr3_nt: TGCAGTGCTAGAGATATGAACAGAGGGGGTTTTTTAGCCAAAAACATTCAGTACTTC
cdr3_aa: CSARDMNRGGFLAKNIQYF

v_call: TRBV12-3/TRBV12-4
clone_size: NA
j_call: TRBJ1-2
d_call: NA
cdr3_length: 13
cdr3_nt: TGTGCCAGCAGTGAAAGGGCATGCTATGGCTACACCTTC
cdr3_aa: CASSERACYGYTF

v_call: TRBV5-5
clone_size: few
j_call: TRBJ2-7
d_call: TRBD2
cdr3_length: 18
cdr3_nt: TGTGCCAGCAGCAGCGGGACTAGCGGGAGAGTATTGGCCTACGAGCAGTACTTC
cdr3_aa: CASSSGTSGRVLAYEQYF

v_call: TRBV2
clone_size: many
j_call: TRBJ2-2
d_call: NA
cdr3_length: 12
cdr3_nt: TGTGCCAGCAGGGGAGATCCCGGGGAGCTGTTTTTT
cdr3_aa: CASRGDPGELFF

v_call: TRBV20-1
clone_size: many
j_call: TRBJ1-5
d_call: NA
cdr3_length: 14
cdr3_nt: TGCAGTGCTAGTAGAACCTATAGCAATCAGCCCCAGCATTTT
cdr3_aa: CSASRTYSNQPQHF

v_call: TRBV5-1
clone_size: many
j_call: TRBJ2-1
d_call: NA
cdr3_length: 13
cdr3_nt: TGCGCCAGCAGGACGGGAGAGTACGGTGAGCAGTTCTTC
cdr3_aa: CASRTGEYGEQFF

v_call: TRBV29-1
clone_size: NA
j_call: TRBJ2-2
d_call: TRBD2
cdr3_length: 14
cdr3_nt: TGCAGCGCCGCATCGACTAGCGGGACCGGGGAGCTGTTTTTT
cdr3_aa: CSAASTSGTGELFF

v_call: TRBV20-1
clone_size: many
j_call: TRBJ2-7
d_call: NA
cdr3_length: 11
cdr3_nt: TGCAGTGCCGGAAACATTTACGAGCAGTACTTC
cdr3_aa: CSAGNIYEQYF

v_call: TRBV29-1
clone_size: many
j_call: TRBJ2-5
d_call: NA
cdr3_length: 11
cdr3_nt: TGCAGCGCATCCCCCAAAGAGAGCCAGTACTTC
cdr3_aa: CSASPKESQYF

v_call: TRBV20-1
clone_size: many
j_call: TRBJ1-2
d_call: NA
cdr3_length: 13
cdr3_nt: TGCAGTGCTAGAGACACCCAGGACTATGGCTACACCTTC
cdr3_aa: CSARDTQDYGYTF

v_call: TRBV6-6
clone_size: many
j_call: TRBJ2-1
d_call: TRBD2
cdr3_length: 13
cdr3_nt: TGTGCCAGCAGATCGAGCGGGAGTGTTGAGCAGTTCTTC
cdr3_aa: CASRSSGSVEQFF

v_call: TRBV19
clone_size: many
j_call: TRBJ1-3
d_call: NA
cdr3_length: 13
cdr3_nt: TGTGCCAGTAGTACAGGGGTGAGCAACACCATATATTTT
cdr3_aa: CASSTGVSNTIYF

v_call: TRBV19
clone_size: many
j_call: TRBJ1-5
d_call: TRBD1
cdr3_length: 14
cdr3_nt: TGTGCCAGTAGGGGACAGGGAGTCTATCAGCCCCAGCATTTT
cdr3_aa: CASRGQGVYQPQHF

v_call: TRBV6-2/TRBV6-3
clone_size: NA
j_call: TRBJ2-1
d_call: NA
cdr3_length: 14
cdr3_nt: TGTGCCGTTAGTCGTCCAGGGGCTCTCAATGAGCAGTTCTTC
cdr3_aa: CAVSRPGALNEQFF

v_call: TRBV24-1
clone_size: few
j_call: TRBJ1-1
d_call: NA
cdr3_length: 13
cdr3_nt: TGTGCCACCAGAAAACAGAAGAACACTGAAGCTTTCTTT
cdr3_aa: CATRKQKNTEAFF

v_call: TRBV2
clone_size: NA
j_call: TRBJ1-2
d_call: NA
cdr3_length: 17
cdr3_nt: TGTGCCAGCAGTGAAGAAGCCCGGGTACAGCAGTACTATGGCTACACCTTC
cdr3_aa: CASSEEARVQQYYGYTF